This T cell receptor (beta chain) was identified in a study of cytomegalovirus exposure and HLA in healthy donors. General study points: Equally common other TCR beta chains were less clonally expanded than HLA-associated ones, a later analysis found. Reported findings show TCR beta sequences accurately forecast HLA-A and HLA-B alleles in most subjects.

With 60 Vbeta and 13 Jbeta primers, the PCR was carried out. The assay was immunoSEQ multiplex PCR, and TCRdb's table has in-frame clones only and misses some. In total, the table holds about 140,000 clones. To note about this clone: The antigen is undetermined.

Material for sequencing was PBMCs. The source of this sequence is a young woman in good health and CMV-seronegative.

The CDR3 loop is CAWETGSSSYNEQFF. In DNA, the CDR3 is TGTGCCTGGGAGACTGGGTCGAGCTCCTACAATGAGCAGTTCTTC. This sequence joins TRBV30 and TRBJ2-1; D is uncertain. This CDR3 spans 15 amino acids. V was pared by 5 bases and J by 0 bases, with 14 bases between. Germline CDR1 is GTSNPN and CDR2 is SVGIG (reference sequence).